This passage covers 29 T cell receptor beta chains from one sample sequenced in a study of blood T cell repertoires in COVID-19. The assay was immunoSEQ multiplex PCR, and TCRdb's table has in-frame clones only and misses some. The repertoire holds almost 400,000 clones, with roughly nine tenths as singletons. Sequenced input: PBMCs or T cells enriched from blood (not recorded which). Receptor source: a woman under 40 who had recovered from COVID-19.

This clone has a handful of counts. The chain combines TRBV5-4 with TRBJ2-7, with TRBD2 matching 11 bases. Germline-derived CDR1 and CDR2 are SGHNT and YYREEE (reference sequence). V lost 0 bases, J lost 3 bases, and 17 bases stayed unmatched. The CDR3 spans 20 residues. CDR3 DNA: TGTGCCAGCAGCTTGGGGGCACTAGCGGGAGCGTCTCACGCGATCTACGAGCAGTACTTC. Translating gives CASSLGALAGASHAIYEQYF.

This chain links TRBV19 with TRBJ2-7; the match to TRBD2 covers 12 bases. Germline CDR1 and CDR2: LNHDA and SQIVND (reference sequence). The CDR3 loop spans 15 amino acids. V lost 5 bases, J lost 4 bases, and 6 bases stayed unmatched. DNA for the CDR3: TGTGCCAGTAGTCCAAGGACTAGCGGGGTTTACGAGCAGTACTTC. Translated: CASSPRTSGVYEQYF. The full variable domain, its missing parts supplied by reference TRBV19 and TRBJ2-7, is DGGITQSPKYLFRKEGQNVTLSCEQNLNHDAMYWYRQDPGQGLRLIYYSQIVNDFQKGDIAEGYSVSREKKESFPLTVTSAQKNPTAFYLCASSPRTSGVYEQYFGPGTRLTVT.

In this sample, this clone turned up once. This sequence joins TRBV4-1 and TRBJ2-1, with D possibly being TRBD2 (6 bases). Germline values: CDR1 MGHRA, CDR2 YSYEKL. The CDR3 totals 13 residues. Trimming left V 5 bases short and J 6 bases short, with 11 bases between. The CDR3 sequence: CASSDRLVNEQFF. Here the CDR3 DNA reads TGCGCCAGCAGCGATAGACTAGTCAATGAGCAGTTCTTC.

CDR3 sequence: CASSPYLAGGETQYF. The CDR3, as DNA: TGTGCCAGTAGCCCGTATCTAGCGGGCGGGGAGACCCAGTACTTC. V gene TRBV19 combines with J gene TRBJ2-5, with 8 bases matching TRBD2. Germline CDR1 reads LNHDA; CDR2 reads SQIVND (reference sequence). The CDR3 totals 15 residues. The junction had 11 bases not matched to a gene; V was cut back by 6 bases and J by 5 bases.

The chain is built from TRBV29-1 and TRBJ2-5, with 10 bases aligning to TRBD2. Losses at the gene ends were 6 bases for V and 7 bases for J; bases not matched to a gene: 8. Germline CDR1 and CDR2: SQVTM and ANQGSEA. This CDR3 spans 13 amino acids. DNA of the CDR3: TGCAGCGTCGCTAGCGGGAGTGGTGGGACCCAGTACTTC. This gives the protein CSVASGSGGTQYF.

About this clone: The same CDR3 can be traced to other DNA sequences in this sample. The chain uses TRBV7-2 and TRBJ2-1; TRBD2 agrees at 11 bases. Germline loops: CDR1 SGHTA, CDR2 FQGNSA. Germline trimming cut 1 base from V and 0 bases from J; bases unmatched to any gene: 8. The CDR3 is 19 amino acids. The CDR3 nucleotides read TGTGCCAGCAGCTTAGTTCCTAGCGGGGGGTTCAGCTCCTACAATGAGCAGTTCTTC. Its protein product is CASSLVPSGGFSSYNEQFF.

This chain links TRBV28 with TRBJ1-2; no definite D call. Germline V gene data show CDR1 as MDHEN and CDR2 as SYDVKM. CDR3 length: 19 amino acids. V shed 5 bases and J shed 1 base, with 26 bases lying between them. The CDR3 is CASSPPRSMSTRFNYGYTF. The DNA of the CDR3 is TGTGCCAGCAGTCCCCCACGTTCTATGTCTACTCGGTTTAACTATGGCTACACCTTC.

About this clone: Distinct nucleotide sequences in the sample also encode this CDR3. V and J are TRBV9 and TRBJ1-1; unclear D gene. The CDR3 spans 13 residues. Deletions cut 0 bases from V and 1 base from J, with 4 bases between. The germline CDR1 and CDR2 sequences are SGDLS and YYNGEE. CDR3 residues: CASSVAGNTEAFF. The CDR3 DNA follows: TGTGCCAGCAGCGTAGCCGGGAACACTGAAGCTTTCTTT.

The chain carries TRBV19 and TRBJ1-4; D is unresolved. The CDR3 runs 15 residues. Trimming removed 4 bases from V and 3 bases from J, with 12 bases in between. CDR1 and CDR2 from the germline V gene are LNHDA and SQIVND (reference sequence). This CDR3 is CASSTPGIPNEKLFF. As DNA, the CDR3 is TGTGCCAGTAGTACTCCGGGGATCCCTAATGAAAAACTGTTTTTT. The complete variable domain, with remaining parts taken from reference TRBV19 and TRBJ1-4, reads DGGITQSPKYLFRKEGQNVTLSCEQNLNHDAMYWYRQDPGQGLRLIYYSQIVNDFQKGDIAEGYSVSREKKESFPLTVTSAQKNPTAFYLCASSTPGIPNEKLFFGSGTQLSVL.

The chain is built from TRBV5-4 and TRBJ2-3; D remains ambiguous. Per germline, CDR1 SGHNT and CDR2 YYREEE (reference sequence). V was trimmed by 3 bases and J by 0 bases, leaving 5 bases between them. There are 13 residues in the CDR3. DNA for the CDR3: TGTGCCAGCAGCTCCCAGAGCACAGATACGCAGTATTTT. Its translation: CASSSQSTDTQYF. Supplemented by reference TRBV5-4 and TRBJ2-3, the full variable domain reads ETGVTQSPTHLIKTRGQQVTLRCSSQSGHNTVSWYQQALGQGPQFIFQYYREEENGRGNFPPRFSGLQFPNYSSELNVNALELDDSALYLCASSSQSTDTQYFGPGTRLTVL.

J is TRBJ1-6 and V is TRBV4-1, with 8 bases aligning to TRBD1. CDR1 is MGHRA, CDR2 YSYEKL, per germline. V was clipped by 0 bases and J by 0 bases; unmatched bases: 7. The length of the CDR3 is 19 residues. In DNA form, the CDR3 reads TGCGCCAGCAGCCAAGAAAGGCAGGGGGCGAGCTCCTATAATTCACCCCTCCACTTT. It codes for CASSQERQGASSYNSPLHF.

This clone appeared a single time. The V and J genes are TRBV7-9 and TRBJ1-1; D is ambiguous. This CDR3 region has 11 residues. CDR1 is SEHNR, CDR2 FQNEAQ, per germline (reference sequence). V was cut by 1 base and J by 11 bases, with 8 bases left in between. The CDR3 DNA reads as TGTGCCAGCAGCTTAGAATGGCGGGCTTTCTTT. Translating gives CASSLEWRAFF.

The CDR3 sequence is CASRNRASNTEAFF. The CDR3 DNA reads TGTGCCAGCAGAAACAGGGCCTCGAACACTGAAGCTTTCTTT. J is TRBJ1-1 and V is TRBV2, with D possibly being TRBD1 (6 bases). V lost 6 bases to trimming and J lost 1 base, with 12 bases between them. CDR3 length: 14 amino acids. Germline-derived CDR1 and CDR2 are SNHLY and FYNNEI.

The chain joins TRBV18 to TRBJ1-1; D may be TRBD1 (6 bases). Germline CDR1 reads KGHSH; CDR2 reads LQKENI. Deletions cut 6 bases from V and 0 bases from J, with 14 bases between. The CDR3 length is 15 residues. The CDR3 sequence: CASSPGANVNTEAFF. DNA for the CDR3: TGTGCCAGCTCGCCAGGGGCTAACGTGAACACTGAAGCTTTCTTT. The full variable domain, in which reference TRBV18 and TRBJ1-1 provide the parts outside the CDR3, is NAGVMQNPRHLVRRRGQEARLRCSPMKGHSHVYWYRQLPEEGLKFMVYLQKENIIDESGMPKERFSAEFPKEGPSILRIQQVVRGDSAAYFCASSPGANVNTEAFFGQGTRLTVV.

This rearrangement joins TRBV7-8 to TRBJ1-1, with 7 positions matching TRBD1. Trimming took 4 bases from V and 1 from J; bases not matched to a gene: 3. The CDR3 consists of 14 residues. Germline V gene lookup returns CDR1 SGHVS and CDR2 FQNEAQ. CDR3 protein: CASSSRTGNTEAFF. The CDR3 coding sequence is TGTGCCAGCAGCTCCAGGACAGGGAACACTGAAGCTTTCTTT.

The chain couples TRBV18 to TRBJ1-4, with D uncertain. CDR3 length: 17 amino acids. Trimming removed 3 bases from V and 0 bases from J, with 14 bases in between. The germline V gene has CDR1 KGHSH and CDR2 LQKENI. The CDR3 loop is CASSPLGFSATNEKLFF. In DNA, the CDR3 is TGTGCCAGCTCACCTCTAGGTTTTAGCGCAACTAATGAAAAACTGTTTTTT.

The gene calls are TRBV29-1 and TRBJ1-2, with 8 bases lining up with TRBD1. The CDR3 covers 12 residues. Germline V gene lookup returns CDR1 SQVTM and CDR2 ANQGSEA. The CDR3 DNA sequence: TGCACCACCGGAGGACAGGGAGTTGGCTACACCTTC. Translated: CTTGGQGVGYTF.

This clone was observed once. The rearrangement links TRBV4-3 to TRBJ2-2, with 12 bases matching TRBD2. With 4 bases clipped from V and 0 bases from J, the junction kept 9 bases outside the gene matches. The CDR3 has 19 amino acids. In germline, CDR1 is LGHNA, CDR2 YSLEER. This CDR3 is CASSPGTSGFFANTGELFF. CDR3 DNA: TGCGCCAGCAGCCCGGGGACTAGCGGGTTTTTCGCGAACACCGGGGAGCTGTTTTTT.

The V call is TRBV5-1, the J call TRBJ2-2; D perhaps matches TRBD1 (5 bases). Germline V gene data show CDR1 as SGHRS and CDR2 as YFSETQ. CDR3 size: 14 residues. The germline V and J ends were trimmed by 1 base and 7 bases, with 11 bases remaining between them. Written as DNA, the CDR3 is TGCGCCAGCAGCTTGTCTCAGGGAAACGGGGAGCTGTTTTTT. Translating gives CASSLSQGNGELFF.

The chain recombines TRBV7-9 with TRBJ2-6; 11 bases fit TRBD1. Germline assignment: CDR1 SEHNR and CDR2 FQNEAQ (reference sequence). V shed 2 bases, J shed 0 bases, and the junction held 3 bases outside the gene matches. The length of the CDR3 is 18 residues. CDR3 protein: CASSLPGQGDSGANVLTF. In DNA form, the CDR3 reads TGTGCCAGCAGCTTACCGGGACAGGGGGACTCTGGGGCCAACGTCCTGACTTTC.

This clone occurred a few times. J is TRBJ1-1 and V is TRBV6-5; no firm D call. The CDR3 runs to 15 residues. V was clipped by 0 bases and J by 1 base, with 9 bases between them. The V gene's germline CDR1 is MNHEY and CDR2 SVGAGI. The CDR3 DNA is TGTGCCAGCAGTTACTCCAGGCAGAAGAACACTGAAGCTTTCTTT. It yields the protein CASSYSRQKNTEAFF.

CDR3 residues: CASSQNRYNEQFF. For the CDR3, the DNA is TGCGCCAGCAGCCAAAACAGGTACAATGAGCAGTTCTTC. V gene TRBV4-1 combines with J gene TRBJ2-1; D perhaps matches TRBD1 (5 bases). V was shortened by 2 bases and J by 4 bases, with 6 bases between the two germline ends. Germline V CDR1 and CDR2: MGHRA, YSYEKL. This CDR3 contains 13 residues.

The rearrangement uses TRBV5-1 and TRBJ1-1; D might be TRBD1 (6 bases). The CDR3 consists of 13 residues. V was trimmed by 4 bases and J by 1 base, leaving 8 bases between them. Germline CDR1 reads SGHRS; CDR2 reads YFSETQ. The CDR3, as DNA: TGCGCCAGCAGCGGGACATCGAACACTGAAGCTTTCTTT. It is translated as CASSGTSNTEAFF.

This chain joins TRBV16 and TRBJ2-5, with 11 positions matching TRBD2. This CDR3 spans 20 amino acids. Germline CDR1 KGHSY, CDR2 FQNENV. V trimming: 4 bases; J trimming: 0 bases; junction bases outside the gene matches: 16. Here the CDR3 reads CASSPHTSGRLKGDQETQYF. The CDR3, as DNA: TGTGCCAGCAGCCCGCACACTAGCGGGAGACTTAAGGGAGACCAAGAGACCCAGTACTTC.

The chain recombines TRBV28 with TRBJ1-4; D gene ambiguous. The CDR3 runs to 14 residues. V dropped 5 bases and J dropped 5 bases, with 12 bases sitting between them. CDR1 and CDR2 from the germline V gene are MDHEN and SYDVKM. The CDR3 sequence: CASSNTAPNEKLFF. DNA for the CDR3: TGTGCCAGCAGTAACACAGCCCCCAATGAAAAACTGTTTTTT.

The chain recombines TRBV20-1 with TRBJ1-6, with D possibly matching TRBD1 (6 bases). Germline CDR1 reads DFQATT; CDR2 reads SNEGSKA (reference sequence). CDR3 size: 20 residues. Trimming stripped 3 bases from V and 4 bases from J, with 28 bases between. CDR3 amino acids: CSASPQVHAQGTFYNSPLHF. CDR3 nucleotides: TGCAGTGCTAGTCCTCAGGTCCATGCGCAGGGGACGTTTTATAATTCACCCCTCCACTTT.

This sequence joins TRBV7-9 and TRBJ2-3, with 13 bases that match TRBD2. V was clipped by 4 bases and J by 2 bases; unmatched bases: 6. CDR1 is SEHNR, CDR2 FQNEAQ, per germline (reference sequence). This CDR3 is built from 17 residues. The CDR3 nucleotides are TGTGCCAGCAGCTCCCCCGGGACTAGCGGGGCCACAGATACGCAGTATTTT. It encodes CASSSPGTSGATDTQYF.

The gene calls are TRBV27 and TRBJ2-3; D not certain. The CDR3 consists of 14 residues. Trimming removed 4 bases from V and 0 bases from J, with 8 bases in between. CDR1 and CDR2 (germline): MNHEY, SMNVEV (reference sequence). CDR3 sequence (DNA): TGTGCCAGCAGTTGGAAGACTAGCACAGATACGCAGTATTTT. Its protein product is CASSWKTSTDTQYF.

The chain carries TRBV5-6 and TRBJ2-1; TRBD1 agrees at 8 bases. The CDR3 has 14 residues. Germline CDR1 reads SGHDT; CDR2 reads YYEEEE. Unmatched junction bases numbered 12, after V lost 4 bases and J lost 12 bases. CDR3 sequence: CASSPRTGPWGQFF. Written as DNA, the CDR3 is TGTGCCAGCAGCCCGAGGACAGGGCCTTGGGGGCAGTTCTTC.